This T cell receptor beta chain was sequenced during a study of T cells after yellow fever vaccination. Note on this clonotype: Its matching antigen is unknown.

Germline lookup yields CDR1 SQVTM and CDR2 ANQGSEA. The CDR3 loop spans 17 amino acids. Trimming cost V 0 bases and J 5 bases, with 22 bases left between them. TCRdb ran MiXCR on the 5' RACE reads and lists one entry per CDR3 protein. The profile covers about 310,000 distinct CDR3 sequences, with 3% to 4.5% appearing a single time and 23% taken by the ten largest. Findings and limits, study-wide: Highly abundant clonotypes carried over from the bulk population could end up in FACS-sorted repertoires as contaminants.

The V and J genes are TRBV29-1 and TRBJ2-5; tentatively, D is TRBD1 or TRBD2 (6 bases each). The sequence was obtained from a man aged 18 to 30 who received the YFV17D yellow fever vaccine. Specimen: PBMCs, collected on the day of the yellow fever booster vaccination. The CDR3, as DNA: TGCAGCGTTGAAGATGCCCCGGGGGCAGGTTACAGGGAGACCCAGTACTTC. Amino acid sequence: CSVEDAPGAGYRETQYF.